This TCR beta chain was recorded in a study of identical twins (dated by TCRdb to the mid-2010s). Context from the whole study: The study deep-sequenced TCR alpha and beta repertoires from monozygotic twins, unrelated adults of various ages and cord blood to test whether fetal clonotypes persist. Replicate twin experiments were performed at different times using different library preparation protocols to rule out contamination.

The investigation overall reported the following: Conclusions relied on cross-sectional statistical analysis, since the same donors could not be followed over many years. Out-of-frame TCR alpha sequences shared between twins showed an excess of low generation-probability sequences compared with coincidental sharing between unrelated individuals. In monozygotic twins, out-of-frame TCR alpha sharing was systematically underestimated by recombination models, although the models agreed with sharing between unrelated individuals. Excess twin sharing in beta out-of-frame sequences was weaker because fewer shared sequences lowered the signal-to-noise ratio. Abundant cord blood beta clonotypes carried fewer insertions; young adult naive repertoires showed a weaker similar trend, while memory repertoires showed none. Zero-insertion analyses could be partly confounded by invariant T cells such as MAIT and iNKT, although diverse VJ usage argued against such confounding for most clonotypes.

The method was 5' RACE. The listed sequencing device is Illumina HiSeq 2000. A universal primer binding site was introduced by template switching, and a unique molecular identifier was present in the final cDNA, enabling accurate counting of TCR cDNA molecules. Specific primers in the conserved constant-segment region were used to synthesize first-strand cDNA for TCR alpha and beta chains. To control for contamination, every cDNA library was double barcoded, receiving both a SMART-Mk sample barcode and Illumina barcodes. TruSeq adapter sequences and Illumina sample barcodes were added in two successive PCR steps. The TCR alpha and beta cDNA libraries were sequenced on the Illumina HiSeq platform using custom primers. Per the source publication's procedure: MiGEC processed the raw reads to extract unique molecular identifiers, while MiXCR was used to determine the CDR3 positions. Recombination models were inferred per individual with the repgenHMM and IGoR tools using an EM algorithm. The tcR package in R was used for shared clonotype analysis, with sharing normalized by the product of cloneset sizes. To study raw recombination without the effects of thymic and clonal selection, out-of-frame nonproductive sequences were analyzed. TCRdb reprocessing: public reads trimmed at Q25 with fastp, clones called with MiXCR, in-frame beta chains kept. Every CDR3 protein is listed once, alongside the most common genes and DNA of its rows. Clone size and V and J calls follow TCRdb, not the original study. The sample includes about 890,000 distinct CDR3 sequences, with around an eighth observed a single time. The top ten hold around 1.5% of the sample.

All donors were healthy Caucasians. Three pairs of female monozygotic twins, all aged roughly 18 to 30 years, made up the twin cohort. The RNA used for TCR libraries was isolated from peripheral blood mononuclear cells. This clonotype was counted only a few times. This clone's antigen is unknown. Per-base quality was not reported, and no clone a single base away is much larger than it. The CDR3, from cysteine to phenylalanine, totals 16 residues. Only the CDR3 part of the read is kept: 48 bases, read in frame from the first base. V is shortened by 0 bases, J by 2 bases, and the region joining them spans 13 bases. Looking up the germline V gene yields CDR1 SGHRS and CDR2 YFSETQ. The data were also submitted as part of a second study, on yellow fever vaccine responses in identical twins. From the second report: According to the authors, the vaccine-induced T cell response in identical twins seemed to be partly convergent and partly specific to each individual. The study precisely tracked vaccine-responding T cell clones in identical twins.

This TCR derives from a woman younger than 30 in good health. The chain was built from TRBV5-1 and TRBJ2-3; D gene: possibly TRBD1, on 5 matching bases. The specimen was PBMCs. The DNA sequence is TGCGCCAGCAGCTTGGCGAGCAGGGTTAACACAGATACGCAGTATTTT. Its product reads: CASSLASRVNTDTQYF.